This T cell receptor (beta chain) was captured in a study of cytomegalovirus exposure and HLA in healthy donors. PCR primers comprised 60 Vbeta and 13 Jbeta primers. Assay: immunoSEQ multiplex PCR; the TCRdb copy retains only in-frame clones and omits some. The data show fewer than 60,000 clones, with roughly four fifths seen just once and about 3% held by the top ten. With V trimmed by 4 bases and J by 4 bases, 11 bases remained unmatched. The germline gives CDR1 SGHRS, CDR2 YFSETQ. The CDR3 totals 17 residues. Overall study findings and caveats: The classifier, whose performance was assessed in both the original and validation cohorts, reportedly diagnosed cytomegalovirus status with high specificity and sensitivity. Immune exposure information comprised only CMV serostatus.

This clone was seen just once. The target antigen is unknown. Though probably carrying unrecorded immune exposures, donors were nominally healthy at sampling. The sequence was collected from a man aged 50-59 years in good health and CMV-seronegative. Sequencing input: PBMCs. The V call is TRBV5-1, the J call TRBJ2-5; TRBD2 agrees at 12 bases. CDR3 amino acids: CASSLPTTSGGGETQYF. CDR3 DNA sequence: TGCGCCAGCAGCCTACCCACGACTAGCGGGGGAGGAGAGACCCAGTACTTC.